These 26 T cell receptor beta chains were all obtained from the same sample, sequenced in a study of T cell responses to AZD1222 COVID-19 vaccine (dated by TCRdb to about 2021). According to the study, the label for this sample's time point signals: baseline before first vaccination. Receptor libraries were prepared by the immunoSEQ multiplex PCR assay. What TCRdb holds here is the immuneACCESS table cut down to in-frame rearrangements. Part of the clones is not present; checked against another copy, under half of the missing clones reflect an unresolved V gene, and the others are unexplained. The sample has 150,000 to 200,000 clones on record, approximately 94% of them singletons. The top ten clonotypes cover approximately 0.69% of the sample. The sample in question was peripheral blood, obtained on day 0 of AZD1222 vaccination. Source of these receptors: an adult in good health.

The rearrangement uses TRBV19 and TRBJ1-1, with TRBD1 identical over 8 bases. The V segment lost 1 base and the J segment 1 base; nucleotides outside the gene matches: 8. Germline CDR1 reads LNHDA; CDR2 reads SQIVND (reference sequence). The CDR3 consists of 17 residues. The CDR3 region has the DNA TGTGCCAGTAGTATAGTTGGGCCAGGGGGCGCGAACACTGAAGCTTTCTTT. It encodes CASSIVGPGGANTEAFF.

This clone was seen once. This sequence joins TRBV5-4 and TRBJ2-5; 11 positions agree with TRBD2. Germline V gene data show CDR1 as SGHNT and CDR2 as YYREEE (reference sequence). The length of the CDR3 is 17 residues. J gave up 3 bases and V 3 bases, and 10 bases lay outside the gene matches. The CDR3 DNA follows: TGTGCCAGCAGCTCTTTAGCGGGAGGGACTACCAAAGAGACCCAGTACTTC. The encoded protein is CASSSLAGGTTKETQYF.

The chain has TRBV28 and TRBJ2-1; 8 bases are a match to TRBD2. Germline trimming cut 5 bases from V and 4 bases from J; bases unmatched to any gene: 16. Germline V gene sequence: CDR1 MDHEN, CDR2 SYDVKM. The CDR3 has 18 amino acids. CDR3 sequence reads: CASSPPTGSGNSYNEQFF. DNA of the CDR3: TGTGCCAGCAGTCCCCCGACGGGTAGCGGGAATTCATACAATGAGCAGTTCTTC.

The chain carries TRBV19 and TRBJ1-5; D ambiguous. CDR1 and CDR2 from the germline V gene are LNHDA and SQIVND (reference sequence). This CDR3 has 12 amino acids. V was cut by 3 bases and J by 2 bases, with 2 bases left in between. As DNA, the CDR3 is TGTGCCAGTAGTATTGGCAATCAGCCCCAGCATTTT. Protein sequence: CASSIGNQPQHF.

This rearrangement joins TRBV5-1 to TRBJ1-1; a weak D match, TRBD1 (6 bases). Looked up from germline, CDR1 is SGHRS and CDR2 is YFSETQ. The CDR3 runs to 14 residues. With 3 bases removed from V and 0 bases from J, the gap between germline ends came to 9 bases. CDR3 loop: CASSSGHMNTEAFF. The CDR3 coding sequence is TGCGCCAGCAGCTCGGGACACATGAACACTGAAGCTTTCTTT.

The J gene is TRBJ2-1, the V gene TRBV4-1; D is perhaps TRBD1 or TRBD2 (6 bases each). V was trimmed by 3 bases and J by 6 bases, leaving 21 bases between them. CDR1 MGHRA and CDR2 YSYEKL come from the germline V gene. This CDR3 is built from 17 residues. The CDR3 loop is CASSHPPGGGRPNEQFF. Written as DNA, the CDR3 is TGCGCCAGCAGCCACCCCCCCGGGGGCGGTAGACCCAATGAGCAGTTCTTC.

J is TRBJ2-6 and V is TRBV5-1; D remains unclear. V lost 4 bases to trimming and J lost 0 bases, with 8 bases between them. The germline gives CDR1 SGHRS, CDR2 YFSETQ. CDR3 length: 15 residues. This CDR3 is CASSLSPSGANVLTF. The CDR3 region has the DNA TGCGCCAGCAGCCTCAGTCCCTCTGGGGCCAACGTCCTGACTTTC.

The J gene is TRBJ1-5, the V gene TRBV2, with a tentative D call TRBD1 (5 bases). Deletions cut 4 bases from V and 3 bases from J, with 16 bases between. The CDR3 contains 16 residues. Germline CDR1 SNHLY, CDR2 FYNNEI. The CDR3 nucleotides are TGTGCCAGCAGTGGGCTTGACAGACCCCTCAATCAGCCCCAGCATTTT. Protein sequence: CASSGLDRPLNQPQHF.

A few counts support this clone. In nucleotides, the CDR3 is TGTGCCAGCAGGGTGTTGGCTGGAAACACCATATATTTT. Translated, it gives CASRVLAGNTIYF. The genes are TRBV2 and TRBJ1-3, with D unresolved. Trimming took 6 bases from V and 2 from J, leaving 8 bases between them. The CDR3 consists of 13 residues. Germline V gene data show CDR1 as SNHLY and CDR2 as FYNNEI.

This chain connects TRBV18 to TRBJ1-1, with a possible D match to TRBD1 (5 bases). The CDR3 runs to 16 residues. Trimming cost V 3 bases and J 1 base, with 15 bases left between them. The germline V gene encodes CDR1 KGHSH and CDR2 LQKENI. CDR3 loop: CASSPGLRGRNTEAFF. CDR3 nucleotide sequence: TGTGCCAGCTCACCGGGACTCCGGGGGAGGAACACTGAAGCTTTCTTT. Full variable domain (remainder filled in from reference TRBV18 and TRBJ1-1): NAGVMQNPRHLVRRRGQEARLRCSPMKGHSHVYWYRQLPEEGLKFMVYLQKENIIDESGMPKERFSAEFPKEGPSILRIQQVVRGDSAAYFCASSPGLRGRNTEAFFGQGTRLTVV.

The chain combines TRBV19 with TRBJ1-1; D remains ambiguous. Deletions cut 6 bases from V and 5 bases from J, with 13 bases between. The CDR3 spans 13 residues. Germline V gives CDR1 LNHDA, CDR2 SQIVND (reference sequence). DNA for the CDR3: TGTGCCAGTAGGGAGGACGGTTGGACTGAAGCTTTCTTT. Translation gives CASREDGWTEAFF.

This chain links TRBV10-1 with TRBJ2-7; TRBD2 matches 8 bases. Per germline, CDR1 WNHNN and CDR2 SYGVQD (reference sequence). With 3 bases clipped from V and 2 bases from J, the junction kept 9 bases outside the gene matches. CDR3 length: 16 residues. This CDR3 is CASSDSGGAKTYEQYF. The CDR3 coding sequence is TGCGCCAGCAGTGACTCGGGGGGGGCGAAGACCTACGAGCAGTACTTC.

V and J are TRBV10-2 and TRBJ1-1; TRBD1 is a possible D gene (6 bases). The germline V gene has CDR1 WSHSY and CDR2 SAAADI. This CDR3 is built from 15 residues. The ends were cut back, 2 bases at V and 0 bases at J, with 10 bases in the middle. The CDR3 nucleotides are TGCGCCAGCAGTGAGCAGGACAGAATGAACACTGAAGCTTTCTTT. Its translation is CASSEQDRMNTEAFF.

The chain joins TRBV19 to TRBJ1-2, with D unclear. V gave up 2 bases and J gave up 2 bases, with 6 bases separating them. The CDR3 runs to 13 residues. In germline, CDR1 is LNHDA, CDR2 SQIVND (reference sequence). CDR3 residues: CASSIRRNYGYTF. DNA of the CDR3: TGTGCCAGTAGTATAAGGAGGAACTATGGCTACACCTTC. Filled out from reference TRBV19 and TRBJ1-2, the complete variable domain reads DGGITQSPKYLFRKEGQNVTLSCEQNLNHDAMYWYRQDPGQGLRLIYYSQIVNDFQKGDIAEGYSVSREKKESFPLTVTSAQKNPTAFYLCASSIRRNYGYTFGSGTRLTVV.

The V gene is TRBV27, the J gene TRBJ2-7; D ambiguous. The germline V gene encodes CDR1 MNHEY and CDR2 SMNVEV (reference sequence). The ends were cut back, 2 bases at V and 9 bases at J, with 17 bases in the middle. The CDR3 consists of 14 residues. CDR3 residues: CASSLLRGPWGQYF. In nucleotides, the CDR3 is TGTGCCAGCAGTTTACTTCGTGGGCCTTGGGGGCAGTACTTC.

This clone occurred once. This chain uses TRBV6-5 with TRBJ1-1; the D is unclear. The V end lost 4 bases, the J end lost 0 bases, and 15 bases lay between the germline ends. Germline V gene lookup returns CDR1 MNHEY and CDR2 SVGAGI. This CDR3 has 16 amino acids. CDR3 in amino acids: CASSSIGFFLNTEAFF. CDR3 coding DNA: TGTGCCAGCAGTTCAATTGGCTTCTTCTTGAACACTGAAGCTTTCTTT.

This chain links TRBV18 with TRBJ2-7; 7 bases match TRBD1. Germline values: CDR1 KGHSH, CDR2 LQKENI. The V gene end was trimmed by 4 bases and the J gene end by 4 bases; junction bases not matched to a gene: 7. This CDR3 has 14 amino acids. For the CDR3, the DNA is TGTGCCAGCTCACGGGGGACAGACTCATACGAGCAGTACTTC. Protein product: CASSRGTDSYEQYF.

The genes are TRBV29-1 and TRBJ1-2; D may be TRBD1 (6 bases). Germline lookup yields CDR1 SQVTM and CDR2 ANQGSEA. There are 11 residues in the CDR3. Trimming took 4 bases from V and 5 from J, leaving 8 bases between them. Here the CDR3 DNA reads TGCAGCGTTGGGGGACAATATGGCTACACCTTC. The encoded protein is CSVGGQYGYTF. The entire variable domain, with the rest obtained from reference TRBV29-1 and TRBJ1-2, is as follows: SAVISQKPSRDICQRGTSLTIQCQVDSQVTMMFWYRQQPGQSLTLIATANQGSEATYESGFVIDKFPISRPNLTFSTLTVSNMSPEDSSIYLCSVGGQYGYTFGSGTRLTVV.

The CDR3 sequence: CASSLGGIRTDTQYF. The CDR3 DNA follows: TGCGCCAGCAGCTTGGGAGGCATTCGCACAGATACGCAGTATTTT. The chain is built from TRBV5-1 and TRBJ2-3; D remains unclear. Germline V gives CDR1 SGHRS, CDR2 YFSETQ. Between the trimmed V and J ends, which lost 0 bases and 1 base, there was a span of 9 bases. This CDR3 region has 15 residues.

CDR3 region: CASSQSKGQQETQYF. CDR3 bases: TGCGCCAGCAGTCAATCCAAGGGCCAGCAAGAGACCCAGTACTTC. The chain combines TRBV23-1 with TRBJ2-5; the D is unclear. TRBV23-1 is identified as an open reading frame with a role that is uncertain. There are 15 residues in the CDR3. With 0 bases removed from V and 2 bases from J, the gap between germline ends came to 10 bases.

Here the CDR3 reads CASSLESGSPYEQYF. The DNA of the CDR3 is TGTGCCAGCAGTCTCGAGAGCGGGAGTCCCTACGAGCAGTACTTC. The V gene is TRBV6-4, the J gene TRBJ2-7, with 8 bases fitting TRBD2. The CDR3 totals 15 residues. The germline V gene has CDR1 MRHNA and CDR2 SNTAGT. The junction had 8 bases not matched to a gene; V was cut back by 5 bases and J by 2 bases.

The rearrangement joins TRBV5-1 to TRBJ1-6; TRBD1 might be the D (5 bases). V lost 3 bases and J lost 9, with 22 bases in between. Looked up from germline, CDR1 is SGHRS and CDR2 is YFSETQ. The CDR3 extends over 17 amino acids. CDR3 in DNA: TGCGCCAGCAGCTCCGCGATGGGGCAGGGTTCAAGTTCACCCCTCCACTTT. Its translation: CASSSAMGQGSSSPLHF.

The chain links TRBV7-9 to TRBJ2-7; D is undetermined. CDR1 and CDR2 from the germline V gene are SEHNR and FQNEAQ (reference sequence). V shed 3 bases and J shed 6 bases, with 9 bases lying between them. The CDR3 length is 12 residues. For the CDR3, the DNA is TGTGCCAGCAGCTTTTATGGGCGCGAGCAGTACTTC. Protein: CASSFYGREQYF.

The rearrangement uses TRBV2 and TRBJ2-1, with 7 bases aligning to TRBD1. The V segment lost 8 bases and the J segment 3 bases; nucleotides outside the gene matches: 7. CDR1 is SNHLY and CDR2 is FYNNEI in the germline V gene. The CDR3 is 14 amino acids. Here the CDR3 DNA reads TGTGCCAGCCAACCCCCAGGGGGCTACAATGAGCAGTTCTTC. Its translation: CASQPPGGYNEQFF.

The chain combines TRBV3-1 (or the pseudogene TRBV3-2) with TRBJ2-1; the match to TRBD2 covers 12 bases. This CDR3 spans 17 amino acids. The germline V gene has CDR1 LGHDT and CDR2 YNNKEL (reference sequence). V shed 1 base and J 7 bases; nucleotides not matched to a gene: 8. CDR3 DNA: TGTGCCAGCAGCCAAGTGCCCACTAGCGGGAGGAGAAATGAGCAGTTCTTC. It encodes CASSQVPTSGRRNEQFF.

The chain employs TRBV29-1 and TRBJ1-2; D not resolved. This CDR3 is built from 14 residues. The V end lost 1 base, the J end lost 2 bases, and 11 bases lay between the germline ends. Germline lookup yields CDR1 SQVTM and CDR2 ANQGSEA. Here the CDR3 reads CSVEAGGLNYGYTF. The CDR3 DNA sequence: TGCAGCGTTGAAGCGGGCGGATTGAACTATGGCTACACCTTC.